This T cell receptor (beta chain) originates from a study of blood T cell repertoires in COVID-19. Across the study: Some COVID-19 samples were acute and others convalescent; all came from the United States, Italy and Spain.

Per the original methods: Researchers report that nucleated cell counts were estimated from reference gene primer amplification. The assay was immunoSEQ multiplex PCR, and TCRdb's table has in-frame clones only and misses some. V and J calls and clone size are as listed in that table; D and trimming were resolved from the DNA. Altogether roughly 100,000 clones are present, 69% being singletons, with the ten largest covering less than 6.5%. V shed 5 bases, J shed 5 bases, and the junction held 8 bases outside the gene matches. CDR1 and CDR2 (germline): MNHEY, SVGEGT. The CDR3 spans 14 residues. Sequenced sample: peripheral blood. This sequence was found in a man older than 75 with acute or convalescent COVID-19. The genes are TRBV6-2 or TRBV6-3 and TRBJ2-7; TRBD1 agrees at 8 bases. CDR3 sequence reads: CASSPPGQVHEQYF. CDR3 DNA: TGTGCCAGCAGTCCCCCGGGACAGGTACACGAGCAGTACTTC.